The next 20 T cell receptor beta chains were all read from a single sample in a study of monozygotic twins with inflammatory bowel disease. TCRdb re-analyzed the 5' RACE reads; it lists each CDR3 protein once, without DNA. The sample holds about 380,000 distinct CDR3 sequences. Sequenced sample: blood. The source of these receptors is a human donor with ulcerative colitis or Crohn's disease, or a healthy co-twin of an affected twin (not recorded which).

The chain carries TRBV18 and TRBJ2-1; TCRdb lists TRBD2, though no DNA is available to test this call. The CDR3 is 16 amino acids. Germline-derived CDR1 and CDR2 are KGHSH and LQKENI. CDR3 sequence: CASSPGGGPSYNEQFF.

V usage is TRBV30 and J usage is TRBJ1-1. CDR3 length: 16 amino acids. Germline CDR1 and CDR2: GTSNPN and SVGIG (reference sequence). CDR3 protein: CAWSVLTLQLNTEAFF.

The chain links TRBV12-3 or TRBV12-4 to TRBJ2-4; the TRBD1 assignment by TCRdb is unverifiable without DNA. CDR3 length: 13 amino acids. This CDR3 reads CASSLGVQNIQYF.

The CDR3 protein is CASSSSPISGGNNEQFF. The genes are TRBV7-9 and TRBJ2-1; the TCRdb D gene call, TRBD2, has no DNA to confirm it. CDR3 length equals 17 residues. The germline V gene has CDR1 SEHNR and CDR2 FQNEAQ (reference sequence).

The chain employs TRBV15 and TRBJ2-3. Germline lookup yields CDR1 LNHNV and CDR2 YYDKDF (reference sequence). The CDR3 runs to 13 residues. The CDR3 spells CATSREGTDTQYF.

The chain joins TRBV12-3 or TRBV12-4 to TRBJ2-3; TCRdb's assignment of TRBD1 cannot be checked, as there is no DNA. The CDR3 is 15 residues long. CDR3 region: CASSPDTTSTDTQYF.

This chain uses TRBV18 with TRBJ1-6. The CDR3 totals 16 residues. The germline CDR1 and CDR2 sequences are KGHSH and LQKENI. The CDR3 loop reads CASSPQGGRNNSPLHF.

The chain employs TRBV5-1 and TRBJ2-3; the D gene TCRdb calls, TRBD2, cannot be checked with no DNA. The length of the CDR3 is 16 residues. Germline V gene sequence: CDR1 SGHRS, CDR2 YFSETQ. The CDR3 loop reads CASSLELAGGADTQYF. Full variable domain (missing parts from reference TRBV5-1 and TRBJ2-3): KAGVTQTPRYLIKTRGQQVTLSCSPISGHRSVSWYQQTPGQGLQFLFEYFSETQRNKGNFPGRFSGRQFSNSRSEMNVSTLELGDSALYLCASSLELAGGADTQYFGPGTRLTVL.

This rearrangement joins TRBV12-3 or TRBV12-4 to TRBJ1-1; TCRdb's assignment of TRBD1 cannot be checked, as there is no DNA. The CDR3 length is 15 residues. The CDR3 is CASRADRAMNTEAFF.

CDR3: CASSVFGGDNTDTQYF. The J gene is TRBJ2-3, the V gene TRBV9; the TCRdb call, TRBD1, lacks DNA for checking. The CDR3 is made up of 16 amino acids. Germline CDR1 is SGDLS and CDR2 is YYNGEE.

J is TRBJ2-7 and V is TRBV27. Germline V gives CDR1 MNHEY, CDR2 SMNVEV (reference sequence). This CDR3 is 13 amino acids long. The CDR3 loop is CASSLSNSYEQYF.

V is TRBV29-1 and J is TRBJ2-3; TCRdb gives TRBD2 as the D gene, but with no DNA this cannot be confirmed. Per germline, CDR1 SQVTM and CDR2 ANQGSEA. The length of the CDR3 is 15 residues. The CDR3 here is CSAEGGGGATDTQYF.

The chain employs TRBV29-1 and TRBJ1-3. This CDR3 spans 14 amino acids. The germline V gene encodes CDR1 SQVTM and CDR2 ANQGSEA. CDR3 sequence: CSVEDFGHGNTIYF.

This chain connects TRBV14 to TRBJ2-1; TCRdb designates TRBD2, a call that cannot be tested without DNA. This CDR3 region has 13 residues. Germline loops: CDR1 SGHDN, CDR2 FVKESK. The CDR3 is CASSQDWEGKQFF.

The chain's CDR3 is CASSLLTSGEAFTDTQYF. This rearrangement joins TRBV7-3 to TRBJ2-3; TCRdb proposes TRBD2, but this gene call is untestable without DNA. Per germline, CDR1 SGHTA and CDR2 FQGTGA. This CDR3 contains 18 residues.

The gene calls are TRBV29-1 and TRBJ1-1; no DNA is available, so the TRBD1 call from TCRdb remains unchecked. The CDR3 runs 12 residues. Germline V lookup: CDR1 SQVTM, CDR2 ANQGSEA. The CDR3: CSAPGAYTEAFF.

The V and J genes are TRBV5-4 and TRBJ2-5. This CDR3 spans 14 amino acids. Looked up from germline, CDR1 is SGHNT and CDR2 is YYREEE (reference sequence). CDR3 region: CASSLSSKGETQYF.

The V and J genes are TRBV5-1 and TRBJ1-2; TCRdb's D call of TRBD1 is untestable without DNA. The germline V gene has CDR1 SGHRS and CDR2 YFSETQ. The CDR3 is 13 amino acids. CDR3 region: CASSLEAGSGYTF.

The chain employs TRBV5-1 and TRBJ1-2; the TCRdb D gene call, TRBD1, has no DNA to confirm it. CDR1 is SGHRS and CDR2 is YFSETQ in the germline V gene. CDR3 length: 14 amino acids. CDR3 sequence reads: CASSEGQGGWGYTF.

V usage is TRBV7-3 and J usage is TRBJ2-3. The germline CDR1 and CDR2 sequences are SGHTA and FQGTGA. The CDR3 is 16 residues long. CDR3 in amino acids: CASSYSLAGGTDTQYF.